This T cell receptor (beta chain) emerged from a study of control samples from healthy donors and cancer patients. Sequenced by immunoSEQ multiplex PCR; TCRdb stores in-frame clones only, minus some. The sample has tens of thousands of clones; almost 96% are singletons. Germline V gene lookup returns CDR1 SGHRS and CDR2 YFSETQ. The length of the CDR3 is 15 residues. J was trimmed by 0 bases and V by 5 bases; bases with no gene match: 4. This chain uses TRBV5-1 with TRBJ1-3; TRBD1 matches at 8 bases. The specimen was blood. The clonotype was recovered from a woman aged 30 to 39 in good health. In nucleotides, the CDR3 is TGCGCCAGCAGAGGGGGACAGGCCTCTGGAAACACCATATATTTT. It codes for CASRGGQASGNTIYF.